The rows below give T cell receptor beta chains drawn from one sample of a study of PD-1 blockade in mismatch repair-deficient tumors. Clones were sequenced by immunoSEQ multiplex PCR, and TCRdb holds only the in-frame ones, with some missing. Here the sample spans approximately 130,000 clones, more than 85% being singletons. The material sequenced was peripheral blood, taken 44 weeks after starting pembrolizumab. Receptors were obtained from an adult with mismatch repair-deficient cancer. Both conserved end residues are part of each CDR3. Fields, in order: V gene, CDR3 protein.

v_gene: TRBV11-2
CDR3aa: CASSLVVAEETQYF

v_gene: TRBV7-2
CDR3aa: CASSLEGYGNQPQHF

v_gene: TRBV6-5
CDR3aa: CASSPVAGAQETQYF

v_gene: TRBV4-1
CDR3aa: CASSQVGLAGLKEQYF

v_gene: TRBV19
CDR3aa: CASQYSNQPQHF

v_gene: TRBV29-1
CDR3aa: CSVGKGYEQYF

v_gene: TRBV10-3
CDR3aa: CAISDLEYEQYF

v_gene: TRBV5-1
CDR3aa: CASSKSQGLYNEQFF

v_gene: TRBV5-1
CDR3aa: CASSLEGLRYNEQFF

v_gene: TRBV11-3
CDR3aa: CASSPRTGGSEQFF

v_gene: TRBV29-1
CDR3aa: CSVDGLAVRGSTDTQYF

v_gene: TRBV7-8
CDR3aa: CASIGDTSSYEQYF

v_gene: TRBV5-1
CDR3aa: CASSLDRGETQYF

v_gene: TRBV10-3
CDR3aa: CAISLQGARQYF

v_gene: TRBV6-5
CDR3aa: CASSYSSGGRLDTQYF

v_gene: TRBV29-1
CDR3aa: CSVELRVRGGGTDTQYF

v_gene: TRBV30
CDR3aa: CAWSTGIMSNQPQHF

v_gene: TRBV7-3
CDR3aa: CATSAGASNEQFF

v_gene: TRBV7-9
CDR3aa: CASSLIRPAAGGPLDTQYF

v_gene: TRBV28
CDR3aa: CASSSTDRGTQYF

v_gene: TRBV28
CDR3aa: CASSSRVSGGYTF